This T cell receptor beta chain was observed in a study of blood T cell repertoires in COVID-19. TCRdb's copy holds only in-frame clones and misses some; the assay was immunoSEQ multiplex PCR. Found here are around 450,000 clones, 87% of them singletons; the top ten hold roughly 0.7%. V was clipped by 4 bases and J by 7 bases; unmatched bases: 12. CDR1 SEHNR and CDR2 FQNEAQ come from the germline V gene (reference sequence). The CDR3 runs to 16 residues. Across under 25 US areas, participants ranged in age from 18 to 89 years. The TCR comes from a woman aged 18 to 35 who had recovered from COVID-19. Material for sequencing was PBMCs or T cells enriched from blood (not recorded which). The J gene is TRBJ1-2, the V gene TRBV7-9; TRBD1 aligns across 10 bases. This CDR3 is CASSSNAGQGWSGYTF. In DNA, the CDR3 is TGTGCCAGCAGCTCCAACGCGGGACAGGGGTGGTCTGGCTACACCTTC.